What follows describes a single T cell receptor (beta chain). Each donor was nominally healthy when sampled (though unrecorded immune exposures were likely). The PCR ran on 60 Vbeta and 13 Jbeta primers. Assay: immunoSEQ multiplex PCR; the TCRdb copy retains only in-frame clones and omits some. The sample lists some 93,000 clones, just under 80% seen once, with under 4% in the top ten. This record comes from a study of cytomegalovirus exposure and HLA in healthy donors. The CDR3 length is 16 residues. V dropped 1 base and J dropped 3; count of bases not matched to a gene: 7. CDR1 is SGHVS, CDR2 FQNEAQ, per germline.

V usage is TRBV7-8 and J usage is TRBJ2-7; TRBD2 agrees at 9 bases. Input material: PBMCs. This receptor was obtained from a woman aged 40 to 50 in good health and CMV-seronegative. The CDR3: CASSLDSGSSGYEQYF. In DNA form, the CDR3 reads TGTGCCAGCAGCTTAGATAGCGGGAGTTCAGGCTACGAGCAGTACTTC.